This T cell receptor beta chain was sequenced during a study of blood T cell repertoires in COVID-19. Study at large: Some COVID-19 samples were acute and others convalescent; all came from the United States, Italy and Spain. T cells, B-cell-depleted T cells, or PBMCs supplied cDNA or gDNA.

Original processing notes: Cell counts per sample came from amplifying reference gene primers. Data came from immunoSEQ multiplex PCR; TCRdb stores just in-frame clones and leaves some out. V and J calls and clone size are given by that table; D and trimming were obtained from the DNA. The sample holds about 140,000 clones, roughly 81% seen once. The CDR3 is made up of 15 amino acids. V lost 2 bases, J lost 5 bases, and 6 bases stayed unmatched. In germline, CDR1 is LNHDA, CDR2 SQIVND (reference sequence). The V call is TRBV19, the J call TRBJ2-1; TRBD2 aligns across 7 bases. The sequencing input was peripheral blood. This TCR derives from a woman aged 45-65 years with active or convalescent COVID-19. The DNA for the CDR3 is TGTGCCAGTAGTATATCCCGGACTAGGCACAATGAGCAGTTCTTC. This sequence encodes CASSISRTRHNEQFF.